Listed below are T cell receptor beta chains from one sample, sequenced in a study of cytomegalovirus exposure and HLA in healthy donors. TCRdb keeps only in-frame clones here, not all; method: immunoSEQ multiplex PCR. This listing includes 70,000 to 85,000 clones. The sequenced sample was PBMCs. The receptors originated from a female donor in good health and CMV-seropositive. CDR3s include the opening cysteine and the closing phenylalanine or tryptophan. A D gene is named only where the DNA matches it firmly.

TRBV21-1,TRBJ1-1,.,TGTGCCAGCAGCAAAGGTTGGGGAGTCACTGAAGCTTTCTTT,CASSKGWGVTEAFF
TRBV9,TRBJ2-3,.,TGTGCCAGCAGCGTACTCGAGGGAGTAGTTACGCAGTATTTT,CASSVLEGVVTQYF
TRBV28,TRBJ1-5,TRBD1,TGTGCCAGCAGTCCACCTTGGGGACAGGGAGGTCAGCCCCAGCATTTT,CASSPPWGQGGQPQHF
TRBV18,TRBJ2-5,.,TGTGCCAGCTCACGGGGGGACGGTCTCCAAGAGACCCAGTACTTC,CASSRGDGLQETQYF
TRBV9,TRBJ1-1,TRBD1,TGTGCCAGCAGCGTGTCCGGGACAGGCCAAGCTTTCTTT,CASSVSGTGQAFF
TRBV9,TRBJ2-1,TRBD2,TGTGCCAGCAGCGAGAGGACTAGCGGGGGGATGAATGAGCAGTTCTTC,CASSERTSGGMNEQFF
TRBV2,TRBJ2-7,.,TGTGCCAGCAGTGTCCGCCTAAACGAGCAGTACTTC,CASSVRLNEQYF
TRBV18,TRBJ2-3,.,TGTGCCAGCTCACCCTTCTGGGGGGAGACCACAGATACGCAGTATTTT,CASSPFWGETTDTQYF
TRBV9,TRBJ2-1,.,TGTGCCAGCAGCGTAGAGGGGACTTTCTCCTACAATGAGCAGTTCTTC,CASSVEGTFSYNEQFF
TRBV5-1,TRBJ1-1,.,TGCGCCAGCAGCTTGAGGGCCCAGGGGACGAACACTGAAGCTTTCTTT,CASSLRAQGTNTEAFF
TRBV9,TRBJ1-6,TRBD1,TGTGCCAGCAGCACCGGGACAGAATATAATTCACCCCTCCACTTT,CASSTGTEYNSPLHF
TRBV4-3,TRBJ2-2,TRBD2,TGCGCCAGCAGCCAAGATCTGGGGGGAGGGCCGGACACCGGGGAGCTGTTTTTT,CASSQDLGGGPDTGELFF
TRBV15,TRBJ2-6,.,TGTGCCACCAGCAGACGTTTAGGGGGCTCTGGGGCCAACGTCCTGACTTTC,CATSRRLGGSGANVLTF
TRBV2,TRBJ1-1,.,TGTGCCAGCAGCGCACAGGTGAACACTGAAGCTTTCTTT,CASSAQVNTEAFF
TRBV2,TRBJ2-7,TRBD2,TGTGCCAGCATCGCGGGAGGGCCTCTGAGCTCCTACGAGCAGTACTTC,CASIAGGPLSSYEQYF
TRBV6-5,TRBJ2-7,.,TGTGCCAGCAGTTACTGGGGGGATGGGGAGCAGTACTTC,CASSYWGDGEQYF
TRBV20-1,TRBJ1-4,.,TGCCGACTCGGGGGAAGGGAAAAACTGTTTTTT,CRLGGREKLFF
TRBV6-6,TRBJ2-7,.,TGTGCCAGCAGTAAGACAGGCCTTATGGTCTACGAGCAGTACTTC,CASSKTGLMVYEQYF
TRBV5-1,TRBJ2-1,TRBD2,TGCGCCAGCAGCCCCCCGGGGAGGGACGGGAATGAGCAGTTCTTC,CASSPPGRDGNEQFF
TRBV5-1,TRBJ2-1,.,TGCGCCAGCAGCAAGACTTCGGGATACAATGAGCAGTTCTTC,CASSKTSGYNEQFF
TRBV25-1,TRBJ2-3,TRBD1,TGTGCCAGCAGTGAATTCAAGCAGGGGGCGAGAGATACGCAGTATTTT,CASSEFKQGARDTQYF
TRBV7-2,TRBJ2-7,TRBD1,TGTGCCAGCACCCTTGAGGGACAGGGGGCTTACGAGCAGTACTTC,CASTLEGQGAYEQYF
TRBV13,TRBJ2-7,TRBD2,TGTGCCAGCAGCTCGGGACTAGCGGGCGCTACCTACGAGCAGTACTTC,CASSSGLAGATYEQYF
TRBV5-4,TRBJ2-3,.,TGTGCCAGCAGCCTTCCTCCATCCGGTCCCCCCACAGATACGCAGTATTTT,CASSLPPSGPPTDTQYF
TRBV11-2,TRBJ1-5,TRBD1,TGTGCCAGCCTACGTTGGACAGGGGCCTTCAATCAGCCCCAGCATTTT,CASLRWTGAFNQPQHF
TRBV9,TRBJ1-2,.,TGTGCCAGCAGCGTATCCTCCGACAGTCGCTATGGCTACACCTTC,CASSVSSDSRYGYTF
TRBV6-6,TRBJ2-7,.,TGTGCCAGCTCCGAAACAGGGACCTACGAGCAGTACTTC,CASSETGTYEQYF